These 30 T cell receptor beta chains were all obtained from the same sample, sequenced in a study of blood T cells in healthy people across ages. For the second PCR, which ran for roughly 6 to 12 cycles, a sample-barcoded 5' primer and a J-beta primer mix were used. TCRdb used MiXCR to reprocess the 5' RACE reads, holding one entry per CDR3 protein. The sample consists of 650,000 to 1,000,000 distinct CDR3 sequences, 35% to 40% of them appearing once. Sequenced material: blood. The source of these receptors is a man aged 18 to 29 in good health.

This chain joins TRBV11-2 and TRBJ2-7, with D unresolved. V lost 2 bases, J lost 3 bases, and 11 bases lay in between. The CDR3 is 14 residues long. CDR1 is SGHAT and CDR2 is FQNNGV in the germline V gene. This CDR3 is CASSLLSRNYEQYF. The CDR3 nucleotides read TGTGCCAGCAGCTTATTAAGTCGGAACTACGAGCAGTACTTC.

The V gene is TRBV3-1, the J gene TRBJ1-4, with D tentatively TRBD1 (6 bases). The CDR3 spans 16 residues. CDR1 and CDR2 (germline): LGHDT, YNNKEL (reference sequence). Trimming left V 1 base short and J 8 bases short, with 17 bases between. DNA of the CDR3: TGTGCCAGCAGCCAAGCCCCGACAGGCCCCGGAGAAAAACTGTTTTTT. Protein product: CASSQAPTGPGEKLFF.

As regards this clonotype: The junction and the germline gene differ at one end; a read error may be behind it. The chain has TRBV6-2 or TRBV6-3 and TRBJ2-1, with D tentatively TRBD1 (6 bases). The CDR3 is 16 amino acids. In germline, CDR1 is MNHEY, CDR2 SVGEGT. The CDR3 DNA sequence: TGTGCCAGCACTGAAAGAACAGGGTGGATCTACAATGAGCGGTTCTTC. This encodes CASTERTGWIYNERFF.

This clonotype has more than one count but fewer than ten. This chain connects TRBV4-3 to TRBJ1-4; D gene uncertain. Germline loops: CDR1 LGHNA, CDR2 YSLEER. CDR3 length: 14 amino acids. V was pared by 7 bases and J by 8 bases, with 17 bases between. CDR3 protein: CASTSPWGCEKLFF. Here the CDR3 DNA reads TGCGCCAGCACCTCCCCCTGGGGTTGCGAAAAACTGTTTTTT.

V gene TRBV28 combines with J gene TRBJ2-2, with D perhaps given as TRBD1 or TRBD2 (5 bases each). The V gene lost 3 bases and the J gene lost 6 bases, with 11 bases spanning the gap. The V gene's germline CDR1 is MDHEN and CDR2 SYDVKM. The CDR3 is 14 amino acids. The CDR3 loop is CASSLWGTAGELFF. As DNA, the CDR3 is TGTGCCAGCAGTTTGTGGGGGACGGCCGGGGAGCTGTTTTTT.

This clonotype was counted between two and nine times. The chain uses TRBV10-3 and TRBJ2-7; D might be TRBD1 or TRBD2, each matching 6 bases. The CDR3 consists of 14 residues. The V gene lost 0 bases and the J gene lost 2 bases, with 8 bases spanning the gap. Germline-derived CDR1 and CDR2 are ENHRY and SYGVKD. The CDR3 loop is CAISESRGPYEQYF. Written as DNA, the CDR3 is TGTGCCATCAGTGAGTCTCGGGGGCCCTACGAGCAGTACTTC.

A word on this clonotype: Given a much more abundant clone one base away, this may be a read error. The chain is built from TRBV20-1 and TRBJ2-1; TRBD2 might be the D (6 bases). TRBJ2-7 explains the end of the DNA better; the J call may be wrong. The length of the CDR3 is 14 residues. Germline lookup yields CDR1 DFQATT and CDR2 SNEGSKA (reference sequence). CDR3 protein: CSAVGLDYYNEQYF. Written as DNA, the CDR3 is TGCAGTGCTGTCGGACTGGACTACTACAATGAGCAGTACTTC.

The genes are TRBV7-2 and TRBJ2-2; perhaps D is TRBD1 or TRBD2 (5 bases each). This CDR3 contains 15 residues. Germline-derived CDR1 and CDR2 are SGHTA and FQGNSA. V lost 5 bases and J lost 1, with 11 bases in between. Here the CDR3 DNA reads TGTGCCAGCAGCCCGGGACCGATGAACACCGGGGAGCTGTTTTTT. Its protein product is CASSPGPMNTGELFF.

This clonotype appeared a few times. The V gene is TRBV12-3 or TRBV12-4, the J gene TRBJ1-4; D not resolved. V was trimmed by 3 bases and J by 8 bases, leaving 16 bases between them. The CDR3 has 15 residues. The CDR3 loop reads CASSFPLAAGEKLFF. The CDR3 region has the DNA TGTGCCAGCAGTTTTCCCCTGGCGGCGGGGGAAAAACTGTTTTTT.

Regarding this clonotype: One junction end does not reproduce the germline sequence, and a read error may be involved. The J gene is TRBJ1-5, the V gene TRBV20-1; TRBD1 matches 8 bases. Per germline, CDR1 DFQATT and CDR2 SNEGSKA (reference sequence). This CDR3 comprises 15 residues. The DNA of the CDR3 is TGCAGTGCTAGAGGGCCGGGACAGGACAATCAGTCCCAGCATTTT. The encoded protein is CSARGPGQDNQSQHF.

This CDR3 is CASSGAYSSYNEQYF. CDR3 in DNA: TGCGCCAGCTCGGGGGCATACAGCTCCTACAATGAGCAGTACTTC. This rearrangement joins TRBV5-1 to TRBJ2-1; D possibly matches TRBD1 or TRBD2 (6 bases each). The J call is uncertain, as TRBJ2-7 better fits the DNA end. This CDR3 is 15 amino acids long. Germline lookup yields CDR1 SGHRS and CDR2 YFSETQ.

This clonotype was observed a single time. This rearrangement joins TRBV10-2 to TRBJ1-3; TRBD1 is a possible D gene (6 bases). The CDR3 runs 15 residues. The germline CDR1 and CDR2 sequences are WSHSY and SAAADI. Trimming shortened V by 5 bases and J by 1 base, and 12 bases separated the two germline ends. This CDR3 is CASSKTGTSGNTIYF. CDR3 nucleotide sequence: TGCGCCAGCAGTAAGACGGGGACATCTGGAAACACCATATATTTT.

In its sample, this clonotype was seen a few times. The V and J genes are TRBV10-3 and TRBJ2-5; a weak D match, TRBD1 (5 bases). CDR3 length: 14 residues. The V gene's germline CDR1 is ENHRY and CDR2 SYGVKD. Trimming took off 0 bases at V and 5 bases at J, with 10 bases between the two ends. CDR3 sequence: CAISESWAGETQYF. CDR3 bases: TGTGCCATCAGTGAGTCTTGGGCAGGGGAGACCCAGTACTTC.

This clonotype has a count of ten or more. DNA of the CDR3: TGCAGTGCTAGAGAATCGGGACTCGTAAGAGATTATACCGCCACAGATACGCAGTATTTT. Amino acids: CSARESGLVRDYTATDTQYF. V is TRBV20-1 and J is TRBJ2-3; D is perhaps TRBD2 (6 bases). Trimming removed 0 bases at V and 2 bases at J, with 27 bases between. The CDR3 has 20 residues. Germline CDR1 and CDR2: DFQATT and SNEGSKA (reference sequence).

The CDR3 coding sequence is TGTGCCAGCCAGGAGGGACTGCTTAATTCACCCCTCCACTTT. Protein sequence: CASQEGLLNSPLHF. The chain couples TRBV3-1 to TRBJ1-6; D may be TRBD1 (5 bases). The CDR3 is 14 residues long. The germline V gene has CDR1 LGHDT and CDR2 YNNKEL (reference sequence). The ends were cut back, 8 bases at V and 6 bases at J, with 14 bases in the middle.

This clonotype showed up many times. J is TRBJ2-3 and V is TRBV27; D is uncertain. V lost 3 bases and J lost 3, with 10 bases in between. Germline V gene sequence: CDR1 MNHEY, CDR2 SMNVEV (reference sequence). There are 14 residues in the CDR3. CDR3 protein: CASSLGYRTDTQYF. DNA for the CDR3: TGTGCCAGCAGTTTGGGGTACAGAACAGATACGCAGTATTTT.

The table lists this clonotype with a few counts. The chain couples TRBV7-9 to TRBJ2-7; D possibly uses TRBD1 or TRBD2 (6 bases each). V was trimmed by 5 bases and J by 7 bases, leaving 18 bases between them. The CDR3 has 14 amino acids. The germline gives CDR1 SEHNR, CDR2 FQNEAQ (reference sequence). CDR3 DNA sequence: TGTGCCAGCAGCGGCCCGGAGGGGGGAAATGAGCAGTACTTC. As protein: CASSGPEGGNEQYF.

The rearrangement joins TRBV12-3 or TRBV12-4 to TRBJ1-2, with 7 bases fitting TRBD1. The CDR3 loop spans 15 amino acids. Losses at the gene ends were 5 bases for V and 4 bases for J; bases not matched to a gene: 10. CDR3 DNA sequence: TGTGCCAGCAGTCCACCCGAGGGGGCGAGCTATGGCTACACCTTC. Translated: CASSPPEGASYGYTF.

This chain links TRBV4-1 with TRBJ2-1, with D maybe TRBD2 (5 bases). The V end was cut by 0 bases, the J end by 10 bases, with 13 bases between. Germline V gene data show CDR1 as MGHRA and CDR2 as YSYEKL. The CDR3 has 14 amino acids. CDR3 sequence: CASSQDAIRGEQFF. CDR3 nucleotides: TGCGCCAGCAGCCAAGATGCAATCCGCGGGGAGCAGTTCTTC.

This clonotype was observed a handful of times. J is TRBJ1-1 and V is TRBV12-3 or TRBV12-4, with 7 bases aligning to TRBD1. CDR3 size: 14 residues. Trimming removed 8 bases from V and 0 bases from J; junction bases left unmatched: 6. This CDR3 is CASGGQLMNTEAFF. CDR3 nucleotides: TGTGCCAGCGGGGGACAGCTTATGAACACTGAAGCTTTCTTT.

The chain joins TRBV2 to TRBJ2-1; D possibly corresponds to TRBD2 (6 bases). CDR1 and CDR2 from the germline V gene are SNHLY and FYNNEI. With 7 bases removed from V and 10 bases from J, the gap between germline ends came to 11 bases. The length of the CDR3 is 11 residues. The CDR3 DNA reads TGTGCCAGCATTCTAGCGTGGGAGCAGTTCTTC. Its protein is CASILAWEQFF.

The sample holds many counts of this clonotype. CDR3 sequence (DNA): TGTGCCAGCACCCTGGGGTCGGGGATTACTTATACGCAGTATTTT. It specifies CASTLGSGITYTQYF. The rearrangement links TRBV12-3 or TRBV12-4 to TRBJ2-3; weak D call: TRBD2 (5 bases). The CDR3 runs 15 residues. The V end was cut by 7 bases, the J end by 7 bases, with 21 bases between.

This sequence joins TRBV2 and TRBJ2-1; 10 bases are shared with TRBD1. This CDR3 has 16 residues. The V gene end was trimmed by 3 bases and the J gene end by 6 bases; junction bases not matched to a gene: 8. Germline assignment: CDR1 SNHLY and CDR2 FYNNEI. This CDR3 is CASSDAGQGFANEQFF. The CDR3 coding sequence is TGTGCCAGCAGTGATGCGGGACAGGGGTTCGCCAATGAGCAGTTCTTC.

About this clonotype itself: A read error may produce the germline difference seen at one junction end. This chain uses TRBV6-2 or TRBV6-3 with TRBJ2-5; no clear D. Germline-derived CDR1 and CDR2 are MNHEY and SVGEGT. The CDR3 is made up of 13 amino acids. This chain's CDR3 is CVSSPGREETQYF. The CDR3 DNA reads TGTGTCAGCAGTCCCGGGCGTGAGGAGACCCAGTACTTC.

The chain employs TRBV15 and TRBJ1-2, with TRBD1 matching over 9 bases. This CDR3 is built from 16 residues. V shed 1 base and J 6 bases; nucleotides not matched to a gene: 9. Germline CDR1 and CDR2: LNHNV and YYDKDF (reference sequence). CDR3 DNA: TGTGCCACCAGCAGAGCCGTGGTACAGGGGGCACATGGCTACACCTTC. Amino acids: CATSRAVVQGAHGYTF.

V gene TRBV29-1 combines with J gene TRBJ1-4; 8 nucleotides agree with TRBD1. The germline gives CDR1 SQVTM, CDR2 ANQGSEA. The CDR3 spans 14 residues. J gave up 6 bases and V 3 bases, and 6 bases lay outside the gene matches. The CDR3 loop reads CSVEIGRGHEKLFF. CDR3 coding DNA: TGCAGCGTTGAGATCGGCAGGGGGCATGAAAAACTGTTTTTT.

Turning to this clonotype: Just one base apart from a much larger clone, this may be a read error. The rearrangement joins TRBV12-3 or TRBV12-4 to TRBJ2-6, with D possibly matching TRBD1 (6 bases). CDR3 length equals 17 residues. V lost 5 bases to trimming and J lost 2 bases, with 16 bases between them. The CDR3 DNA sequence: TGTGCCAGCAGTGGACAGCGGACGAGCACTGGGGCCAACGTCCTGACTTTC. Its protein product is CASSGQRTSTGANVLTF.

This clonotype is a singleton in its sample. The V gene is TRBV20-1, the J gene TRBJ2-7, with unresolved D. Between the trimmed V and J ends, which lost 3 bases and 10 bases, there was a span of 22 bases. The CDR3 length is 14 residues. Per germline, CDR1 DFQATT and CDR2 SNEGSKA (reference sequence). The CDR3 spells CSASSGRLQEAQYF. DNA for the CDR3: TGCAGTGCTAGTTCCGGCAGGCTCCAAGAGGCCCAGTACTTC.

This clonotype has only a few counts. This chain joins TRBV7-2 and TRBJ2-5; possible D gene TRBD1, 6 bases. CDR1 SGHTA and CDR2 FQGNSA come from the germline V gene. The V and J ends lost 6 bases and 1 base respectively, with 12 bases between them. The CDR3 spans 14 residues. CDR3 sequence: CASRVPGVQETQYF. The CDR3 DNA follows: TGTGCCAGCAGGGTACCAGGGGTCCAAGAGACCCAGTACTTC.

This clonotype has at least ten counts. The CDR3 loop reads CASSLGVSEQYF. The CDR3, as DNA: TGTGCCAGCAGTCTCGGAGTGTCCGAGCAGTACTTC. The chain couples TRBV28 to TRBJ2-7, with unresolved D. From germline, CDR1 is MDHEN and CDR2 SYDVKM. The CDR3 totals 12 residues. The V and J ends lost 5 bases and 6 bases respectively, with 11 bases between them.